This passage covers 22 T cell receptor beta chains from one sample sequenced in a study of CD8 T cells in ankylosing spondylitis. General observations from the study: There was a TCR beta motif, made of eight highly homologous variants, that appeared characteristic of ankylosing spondylitis blood.

TCRdb re-derived calls from the 5' RACE reads in MiXCR, one entry per CDR3 protein. The sample has fewer than 550,000 distinct CDR3 sequences; under 5.5% are singletons. No cognate antigen is known for these TCRs. Material: blood, either unsorted or a sorted T cell fraction (not recorded which). The source is a male donor with ankylosing spondylitis.

This clonotype appeared many times. The chain employs TRBV4-1 and TRBJ1-2, with TRBD1 matching over 7 bases. V was clipped by 4 bases and J by 4 bases; unmatched bases: 15. This CDR3 has 17 residues. Germline V gives CDR1 MGHRA, CDR2 YSYEKL. CDR3 residues: CASSPGTASSVGYGYTF. The CDR3 nucleotides are TGCGCCAGCAGCCCAGGGACAGCCTCGTCAGTTGGCTATGGCTACACCTTC.

This clonotype was detected many times. The chain couples TRBV9 to TRBJ2-1; tentatively, D is TRBD2 (6 bases). Germline CDR1 and CDR2: SGDLS and YYNGEE. This CDR3 is built from 17 residues. V lost 4 bases to trimming and J lost 0 bases, with 17 bases between them. The CDR3 region is CASSPKWRVGSYNEQFF. The CDR3 nucleotides read TGTGCCAGCAGCCCCAAATGGAGGGTAGGCTCCTACAATGAGCAGTTCTTC.

This clonotype was seen repeatedly, ten times or more. The chain employs TRBV6-1 and TRBJ2-7; 8 positions agree with TRBD2. The J segment lost 6 bases and the V segment lost 8 bases, leaving 15 bases of the junction unmatched. Germline V gene lookup returns CDR1 MNHNS and CDR2 SASEGT. The CDR3 runs 15 residues. The CDR3 here is CASSPSGTSGFEQYF. CDR3 bases: TGTGCCAGCTCCCCTTCCGGGACTAGTGGTTTCGAGCAGTACTTC.

This clonotype occurred many times. The rearrangement joins TRBV6-1 to TRBJ2-1; no clear D gene. Per germline, CDR1 MNHNS and CDR2 SASEGT. CDR3 length equals 16 residues. The V and J ends lost 7 bases and 0 bases respectively, with 16 bases between them. DNA of the CDR3: TGTGCCAGCAATCGCCGGCTCCTAAGCTCCTACAATGAGCAGTTCTTC. Translated, it gives CASNRRLLSSYNEQFF.

Comments on this clonotype: A much larger clone differs by one base, so this may be a read error. The rearrangement joins TRBV5-1 to TRBJ1-1; the D is unclear. CDR3 length equals 12 residues. The germline CDR1 and CDR2 sequences are SGHRS and YFSETQ. The germline V and J ends were trimmed by 7 bases and 7 bases, with 14 bases remaining between them. The CDR3 DNA follows: TGCGCCAGCGGCTCCGACTTTTTTGAAGCTTTCTTT. Translation: CASGSDFFEAFF.

The sample holds many counts of this clonotype. The rearrangement joins TRBV5-5 to TRBJ1-2, with 9 bases lining up with TRBD1. CDR1 is SGHKS, CDR2 YYEKEE, per germline (reference sequence). With 4 bases clipped from V and 8 bases from J, the junction kept 12 bases outside the gene matches. This CDR3 has 15 residues. The chain's CDR3 is CASSENRGRNGGYTF. The CDR3 DNA is TGTGCCAGCAGCGAAAACAGGGGGCGAAACGGAGGCTACACCTTC.

The chain links TRBV20-1 to TRBJ2-1, with 9 bases identical to TRBD2. Losses at the gene ends were 2 bases for V and 9 bases for J; bases not matched to a gene: 8. The CDR3 is 14 residues long. In germline, CDR1 is DFQATT, CDR2 SNEGSKA (reference sequence). CDR3 coding DNA: TGCAGTGCTAGACTAGCGGGACGCATGACTGAGCAGTTCTTC. This encodes CSARLAGRMTEQFF.

In this sample, this clonotype turned up a few times. The V gene is TRBV6-5, the J gene TRBJ2-1, with TRBD2 matching 15 bases. The germline gives CDR1 MNHEY, CDR2 SVGAGI. The CDR3 totals 23 residues. V dropped 8 bases and J dropped 7; count of bases not matched to a gene: 30. CDR3 residues: CASASLPNPQGLAGGSVWNEQFF. The CDR3 region has the DNA TGTGCCAGCGCATCTCTTCCCAACCCACAGGGACTAGCGGGAGGATCGGTTTGGAATGAGCAGTTCTTC.

The CDR3 DNA reads as TGTGCCACCAGTGCCGACCAGCACTTGAGGACCGGGGAGCTGTTTTTT. As protein: CATSADQHLRTGELFF. J is TRBJ2-2 and V is TRBV24-1; D is undetermined. V dropped 5 bases and J dropped 5 bases, with 17 bases sitting between them. Germline V gives CDR1 KGHDR, CDR2 SFDVKD. The CDR3 contains 16 residues.

In its sample, this clonotype was seen a few times. The chain carries TRBV20-1 and TRBJ1-1; possible D gene TRBD1, 5 bases. V gave up 0 bases and J gave up 6 bases, with 17 bases separating them. The length of the CDR3 is 15 residues. From germline, CDR1 is DFQATT and CDR2 SNEGSKA (reference sequence). CDR3 DNA sequence: TGCAGTGCTAGAGATAAAGGAGGGGTGTTTGCTGAAGCTTTCTTT. Translating it yields CSARDKGGVFAEAFF.

This clonotype was counted ten times or more. The chain employs TRBV20-1 and TRBJ1-2, with D unresolved. Germline V gene sequence: CDR1 DFQATT, CDR2 SNEGSKA (reference sequence). The CDR3 totals 12 residues. With 6 bases removed from V and 8 bases from J, the gap between germline ends came to 16 bases. The DNA of the CDR3 is TGCAGTGCCCTCACCCTCGGTCGGGGCTACACCTTC. It codes for CSALTLGRGYTF.

This chain connects TRBV12-5 to TRBJ2-1; the match to TRBD1 covers 11 bases. The J segment lost 3 bases and the V segment lost 5 bases, leaving 3 bases of the junction unmatched. This CDR3 is built from 15 residues. Germline values: CDR1 LGHNT, CDR2 FRNRAP. CDR3 coding DNA: TGTGCTAGTGGTGTGGGACAGGGGGGCTACAATGAGCAGTTCTTC. This codes for CASGVGQGGYNEQFF.

This clonotype was observed at least ten times. Here the CDR3 reads CASSRQGYTEAFF. Here the CDR3 DNA reads TGTGCCAGCAGCAGACAGGGGTACACTGAAGCTTTCTTT. The chain recombines TRBV7-3 with TRBJ1-1, with 8 bases identical to TRBD1. Unmatched junction bases numbered 2, after V lost 5 bases and J lost 3 bases. CDR1 and CDR2 (germline): SGHTA, FQGTGA. The CDR3 runs to 13 residues.

This clonotype was seen a handful of times. The rearrangement uses TRBV4-2 and TRBJ2-7; the D gene is possibly TRBD2 (6 bases). V was trimmed by 1 base and J by 5 bases, leaving 18 bases between them. CDR1 LGHNA and CDR2 YNFKEQ come from the germline V gene. The CDR3 has 16 amino acids. As DNA, the CDR3 is TGTGCCAGCAGCCAAGGCGGGGTAGGCCGGGATGACGAGCAGTACTTC. Translation gives CASSQGGVGRDDEQYF.

In its sample, this clonotype was seen many times. V gene TRBV5-5 combines with J gene TRBJ1-6; D remains ambiguous. The length of the CDR3 is 15 residues. Trimming took 0 bases from V and 10 from J, leaving 14 bases between them. Per the germline V gene, CDR1 is SGHKS and CDR2 is YYEKEE (reference sequence). The CDR3 reads CASSLAPAKESPLHF. The CDR3 region has the DNA TGTGCCAGCAGCTTGGCCCCCGCTAAGGAATCACCCCTCCACTTT.

This clonotype was seen repeatedly, ten times or more. This chain joins TRBV7-2 and TRBJ1-2; TRBD1 might be the D (5 bases). Trimming shortened V by 2 bases and J by 8 bases, and 15 bases separated the two germline ends. Germline V lookup: CDR1 SGHTA, CDR2 FQGNSA. The CDR3 contains 14 residues. CDR3 nucleotide sequence: TGTGCCAGCAGCTTACGCATTACGGGGGACGGCTACACCTTC. Translating it yields CASSLRITGDGYTF.

The chain employs TRBV6-5 and TRBJ1-5; the D gene is possibly TRBD1 (5 bases). From germline, CDR1 is MNHEY and CDR2 SVGAGI. V lost 3 bases and J lost 4, with 10 bases in between. This CDR3 has 14 amino acids. CDR3 loop: CASSYGGENQPQHF. In DNA form, the CDR3 reads TGTGCCAGCAGTTATGGAGGGGAGAATCAGCCCCAGCATTTT.

This clonotype showed up many times. This chain links TRBV10-3 with TRBJ1-1; D not resolved. The CDR3 runs to 13 residues. Germline lookup yields CDR1 ENHRY and CDR2 SYGVKD. V shed 10 bases and J shed 3 bases, with 15 bases lying between them. CDR3 coding DNA: TGTGCCACCCATTCACACCGGGACACTGAAGCTTTCTTT. This sequence encodes CATHSHRDTEAFF.

The chain links TRBV7-2 to TRBJ2-2, with no clear D. This CDR3 spans 12 amino acids. CDR1 and CDR2 from the germline V gene are SGHTA and FQGNSA. With 6 bases removed from V and 7 bases from J, the gap between germline ends came to 9 bases. The CDR3 DNA is TGTGCCAGCAGAGCTCGGTTCGGGGAGCTGTTTTTT. Its protein is CASRARFGELFF.

This clonotype was recorded many times. The chain recombines TRBV10-3 with TRBJ1-4, with D perhaps matching TRBD1 (6 bases). Germline V lookup: CDR1 ENHRY, CDR2 SYGVKD. Deletions cut 10 bases from V and 2 bases from J, with 8 bases between. The CDR3 covers 12 residues. For the CDR3, the DNA is TGTGCCACAGGGGATACTAATGAAAAACTGTTTTTT. Protein product: CATGDTNEKLFF.

The chain combines TRBV30 with TRBJ2-2; perhaps TRBD1 as D (6 bases). V was pared by 5 bases and J by 2 bases, with 12 bases between. Germline lookup yields CDR1 GTSNPN and CDR2 SVGIG (reference sequence). The CDR3 is 14 amino acids. DNA for the CDR3: TGTGCCTGGGACCTGACAGGCAACACCGGGGAGCTGTTTTTT. Its protein is CAWDLTGNTGELFF.

This clonotype was detected ten times or more. This sequence joins TRBV28 and TRBJ2-1; a possible D gene is TRBD2 (6 bases). There are 14 residues in the CDR3. Trimming removed 8 bases at V and 8 bases at J, with 19 bases between. The germline CDR1 and CDR2 sequences are MDHEN and SYDVKM. This chain's CDR3 is CASVPNGRGDEQFF. The CDR3 region has the DNA TGTGCCAGCGTCCCCAACGGGAGAGGCGATGAGCAGTTCTTC.